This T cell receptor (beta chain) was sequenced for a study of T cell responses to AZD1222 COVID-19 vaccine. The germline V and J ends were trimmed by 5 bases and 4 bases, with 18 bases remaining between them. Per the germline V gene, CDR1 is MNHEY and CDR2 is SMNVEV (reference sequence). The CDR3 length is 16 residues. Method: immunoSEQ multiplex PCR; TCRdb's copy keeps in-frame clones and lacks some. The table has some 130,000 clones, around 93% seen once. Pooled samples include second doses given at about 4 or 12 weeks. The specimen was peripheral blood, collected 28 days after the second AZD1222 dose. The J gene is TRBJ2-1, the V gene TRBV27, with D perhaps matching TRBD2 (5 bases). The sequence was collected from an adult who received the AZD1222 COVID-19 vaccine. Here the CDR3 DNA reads TGTGCCAGCAGTCCCAGAGGGCCCGAGGTGTACAATGAGCAGTTCTTC. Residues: CASSPRGPEVYNEQFF.